The TCR beta chain described here comes from a study of technical replicates of blood from several donors. TCRdb keeps only in-frame clones here, not all; method: immunoSEQ multiplex PCR. The sample has about 72,000 clones, roughly 92% seen once. Specimen: T cells isolated from PBMCs. This TCR was recovered from a human donor in good health.

The chain's CDR3 is CASSLATIYEQYF. Written as DNA, the CDR3 is TGTGCCAGCAGCTTGGCGACAATTTACGAGCAGTACTTC. The chain joins TRBV5-5 to TRBJ2-7; D not resolved. From germline, CDR1 is SGHKS and CDR2 YYEKEE (reference sequence). This CDR3 has 13 amino acids. V lost 0 bases and J lost 4, with 8 bases in between.